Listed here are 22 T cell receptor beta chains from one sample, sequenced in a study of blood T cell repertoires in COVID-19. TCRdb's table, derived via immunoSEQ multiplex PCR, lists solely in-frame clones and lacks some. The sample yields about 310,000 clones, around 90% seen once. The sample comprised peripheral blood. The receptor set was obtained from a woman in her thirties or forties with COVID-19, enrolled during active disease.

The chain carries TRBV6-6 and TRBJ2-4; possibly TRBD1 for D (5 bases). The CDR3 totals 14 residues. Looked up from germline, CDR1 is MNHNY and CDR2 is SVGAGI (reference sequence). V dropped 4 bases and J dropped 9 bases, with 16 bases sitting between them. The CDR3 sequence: CASSFLQGWAIQYF. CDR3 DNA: TGTGCCAGCAGTTTTCTGCAGGGCTGGGCCATTCAGTACTTC.

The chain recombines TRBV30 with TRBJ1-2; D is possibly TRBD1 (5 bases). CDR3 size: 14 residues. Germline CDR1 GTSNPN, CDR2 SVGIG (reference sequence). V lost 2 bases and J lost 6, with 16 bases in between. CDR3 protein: CAWSPAAGEHGYTF. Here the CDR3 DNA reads TGTGCCTGGAGTCCGGCGGCGGGGGAGCATGGCTACACCTTC.

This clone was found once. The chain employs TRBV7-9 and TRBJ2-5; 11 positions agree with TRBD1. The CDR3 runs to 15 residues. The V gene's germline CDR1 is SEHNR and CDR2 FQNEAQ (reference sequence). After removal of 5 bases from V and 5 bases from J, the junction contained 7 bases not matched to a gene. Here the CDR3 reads CASSLWTGGLETQYF. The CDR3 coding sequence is TGTGCCAGCAGCCTCTGGACAGGGGGCTTGGAGACCCAGTACTTC.

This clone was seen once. The CDR3 DNA sequence: TGTGCCAGCAGTTTAGCAAGGGCGGGAGGGTCCTACGAGCAGTACTTC. Encoded protein: CASSLARAGGSYEQYF. The gene calls are TRBV28 and TRBJ2-7; TRBD2 aligns across 9 bases. Germline V gene lookup returns CDR1 MDHEN and CDR2 SYDVKM. V lost 2 bases, J lost 1 base, and 6 bases stayed unmatched. The CDR3 has 16 residues.

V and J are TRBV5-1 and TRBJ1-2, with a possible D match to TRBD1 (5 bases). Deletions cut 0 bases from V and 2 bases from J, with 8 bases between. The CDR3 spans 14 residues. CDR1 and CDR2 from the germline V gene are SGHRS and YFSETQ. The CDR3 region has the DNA TGCGCCAGCAGCTTGGAAGGGGAAAACTATGGCTACACCTTC. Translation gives CASSLEGENYGYTF.

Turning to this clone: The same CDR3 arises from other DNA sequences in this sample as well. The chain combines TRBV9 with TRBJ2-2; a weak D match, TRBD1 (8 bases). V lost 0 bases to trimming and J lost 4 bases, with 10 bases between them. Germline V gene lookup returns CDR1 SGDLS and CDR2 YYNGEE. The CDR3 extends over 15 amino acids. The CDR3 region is CASSVDRGGTGELFF. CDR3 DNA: TGTGCCAGCAGCGTAGACAGGGGGGGCACCGGGGAGCTGTTTTTT. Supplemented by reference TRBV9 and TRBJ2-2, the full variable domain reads DSGVTQTPKHLITATGQRVTLRCSPRSGDLSVYWYQQSLDQGLQFLIQYYNGEERAKGNILERFSAQQFPDLHSELNLSSLELGDSALYFCASSVDRGGTGELFFGEGSRLTVL.

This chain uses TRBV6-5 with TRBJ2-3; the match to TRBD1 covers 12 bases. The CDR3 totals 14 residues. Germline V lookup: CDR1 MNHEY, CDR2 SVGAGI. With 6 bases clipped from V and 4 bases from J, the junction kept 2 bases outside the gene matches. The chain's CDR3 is CASRRDRGPDTQYF. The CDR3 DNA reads TGTGCCAGCAGACGGGACAGGGGGCCAGATACGCAGTATTTT.

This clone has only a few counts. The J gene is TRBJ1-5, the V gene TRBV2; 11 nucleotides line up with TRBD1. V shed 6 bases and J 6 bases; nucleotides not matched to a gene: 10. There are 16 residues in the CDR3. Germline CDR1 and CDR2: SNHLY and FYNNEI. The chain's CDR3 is CASRDSPGQGGQPQHF. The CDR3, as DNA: TGTGCCAGCAGAGACTCCCCGGGACAGGGGGGTCAGCCCCAGCATTTT.

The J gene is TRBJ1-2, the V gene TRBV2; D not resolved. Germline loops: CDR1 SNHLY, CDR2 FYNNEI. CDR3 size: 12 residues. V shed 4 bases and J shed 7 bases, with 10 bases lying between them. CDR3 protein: CASSVTEIGYTF. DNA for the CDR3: TGTGCCAGCAGTGTAACAGAAATTGGCTACACCTTC. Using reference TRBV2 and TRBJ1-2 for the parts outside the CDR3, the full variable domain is EPEVTQTPSHQVTQMGQEVILRCVPISNHLYFYWYRQILGQKVEFLVSFYNNEISEKSEIFDDQFSVERPDGSNFTLKIRSTKLEDSAMYFCASSVTEIGYTFGSGTRLTVV.

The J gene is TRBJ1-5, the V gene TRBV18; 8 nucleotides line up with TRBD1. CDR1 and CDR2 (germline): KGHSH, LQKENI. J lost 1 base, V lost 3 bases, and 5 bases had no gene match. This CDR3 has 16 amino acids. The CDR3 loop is CASSPLQGGSNQPQHF. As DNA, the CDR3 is TGTGCCAGCTCACCGTTACAGGGGGGAAGCAATCAGCCCCAGCATTTT. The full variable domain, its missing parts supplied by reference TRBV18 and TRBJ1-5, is NAGVMQNPRHLVRRRGQEARLRCSPMKGHSHVYWYRQLPEEGLKFMVYLQKENIIDESGMPKERFSAEFPKEGPSILRIQQVVRGDSAAYFCASSPLQGGSNQPQHFGDGTRLSIL.

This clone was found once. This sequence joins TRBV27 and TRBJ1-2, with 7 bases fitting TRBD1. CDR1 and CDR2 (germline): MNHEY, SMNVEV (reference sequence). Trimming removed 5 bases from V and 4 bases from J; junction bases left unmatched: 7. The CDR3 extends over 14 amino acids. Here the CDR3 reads CASSVDRLSYGYTF. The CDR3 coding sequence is TGTGCCAGCAGTGTGGACAGGCTATCCTATGGCTACACCTTC.

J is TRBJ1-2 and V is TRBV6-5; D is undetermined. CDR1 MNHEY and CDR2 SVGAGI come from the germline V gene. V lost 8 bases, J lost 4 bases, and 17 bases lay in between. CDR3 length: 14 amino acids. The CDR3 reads CASRPRDISYGYTF. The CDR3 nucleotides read TGTGCCAGCCGGCCCCGAGACATTTCCTATGGCTACACCTTC.

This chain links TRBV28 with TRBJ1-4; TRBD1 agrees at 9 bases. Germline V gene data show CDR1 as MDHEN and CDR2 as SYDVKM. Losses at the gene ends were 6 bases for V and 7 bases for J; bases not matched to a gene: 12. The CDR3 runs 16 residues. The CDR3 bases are TGTGCCAGCAGCAGTACCTCCGGGACAGGGAGTGAAAAACTGTTTTTT. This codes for CASSSTSGTGSEKLFF.

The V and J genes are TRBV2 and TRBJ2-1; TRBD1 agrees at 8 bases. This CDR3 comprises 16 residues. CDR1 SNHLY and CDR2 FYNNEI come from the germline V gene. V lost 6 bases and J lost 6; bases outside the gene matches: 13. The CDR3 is CASRGSPGQVSNEQFF. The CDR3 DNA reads TGTGCCAGCAGGGGGTCACCGGGACAGGTATCCAATGAGCAGTTCTTC.

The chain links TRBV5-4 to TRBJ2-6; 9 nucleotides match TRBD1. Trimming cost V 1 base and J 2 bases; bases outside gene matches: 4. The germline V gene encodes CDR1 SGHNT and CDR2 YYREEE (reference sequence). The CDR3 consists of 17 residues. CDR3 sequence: CASSLRTGVAGANVLTF. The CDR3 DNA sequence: TGTGCCAGCAGCTTGCGGACAGGGGTAGCTGGGGCCAACGTCCTGACTTTC.

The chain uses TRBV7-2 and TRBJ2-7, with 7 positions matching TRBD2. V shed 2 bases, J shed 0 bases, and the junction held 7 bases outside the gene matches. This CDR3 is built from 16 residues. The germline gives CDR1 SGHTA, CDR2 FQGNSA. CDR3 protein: CASSLRGVPNSYEQYF. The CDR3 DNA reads TGTGCCAGCAGCTTACGGGGGGTCCCGAACTCCTACGAGCAGTACTTC.

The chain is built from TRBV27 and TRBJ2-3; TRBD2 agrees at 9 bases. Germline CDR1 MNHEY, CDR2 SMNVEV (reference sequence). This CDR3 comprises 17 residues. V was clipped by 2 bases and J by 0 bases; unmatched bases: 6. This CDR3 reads CASSLAGGISSTDTQYF. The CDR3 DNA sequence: TGTGCCAGCAGTTTAGCGGGGGGGATTTCTAGCACAGATACGCAGTATTTT.

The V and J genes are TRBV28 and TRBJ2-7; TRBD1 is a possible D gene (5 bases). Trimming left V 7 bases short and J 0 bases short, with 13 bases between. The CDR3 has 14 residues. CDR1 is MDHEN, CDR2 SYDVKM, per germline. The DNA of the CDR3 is TGTGCCAGCATTCTAGGGGCCGCCTCCTACGAGCAGTACTTC. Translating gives CASILGAASYEQYF.

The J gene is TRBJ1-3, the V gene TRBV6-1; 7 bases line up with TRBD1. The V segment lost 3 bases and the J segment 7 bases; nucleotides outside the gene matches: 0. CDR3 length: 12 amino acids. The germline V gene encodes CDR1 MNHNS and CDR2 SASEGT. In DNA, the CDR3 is TGTGCCAGCAGTGACAGGGGGAACACCATATATTTT. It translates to CASSDRGNTIYF.

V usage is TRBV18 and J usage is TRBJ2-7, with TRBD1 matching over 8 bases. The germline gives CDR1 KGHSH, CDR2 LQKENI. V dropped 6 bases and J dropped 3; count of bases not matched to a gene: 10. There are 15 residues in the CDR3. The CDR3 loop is CASSPLRTGLYEQYF. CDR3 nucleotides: TGTGCCAGCTCCCCTCTCCGGACAGGGCTCTACGAGCAGTACTTC.

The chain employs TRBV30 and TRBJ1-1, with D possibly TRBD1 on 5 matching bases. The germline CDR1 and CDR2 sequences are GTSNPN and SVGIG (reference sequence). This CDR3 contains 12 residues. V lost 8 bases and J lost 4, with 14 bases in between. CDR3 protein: CALDKGRTEAFF. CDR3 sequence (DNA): TGTGCCCTCGACAAGGGGCGCACTGAAGCTTTCTTT.

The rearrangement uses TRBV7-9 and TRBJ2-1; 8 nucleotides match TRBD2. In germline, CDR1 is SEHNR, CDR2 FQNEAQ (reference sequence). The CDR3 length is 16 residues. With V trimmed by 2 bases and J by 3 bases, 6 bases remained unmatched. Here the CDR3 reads CASSLIWRGDYNEQFF. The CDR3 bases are TGTGCCAGCAGCTTAATCTGGCGGGGGGACTACAATGAGCAGTTCTTC.